Included here is one T cell receptor beta chain sequence, with context. The entry originates in a study of blood T cell repertoires in COVID-19. This CDR3 has 16 amino acids. V shed 6 bases and J 9 bases; nucleotides not matched to a gene: 9. Germline CDR1 MNHEY, CDR2 SMNVEV (reference sequence). The data were produced by immunoSEQ multiplex PCR, yet TCRdb's version contains in-frame clones alone and is incomplete. The table lists approximately 120,000 clones, approximately 90% of them singletons. The sample was peripheral blood. The receptor was isolated from a human donor with acute or convalescent COVID-19. The donor label of this sample is uncertain. This chain joins TRBV27 and TRBJ2-1; 15 positions match TRBD2. The CDR3 bases are TGTGCCAGCAGCCACGAGGGGACTAGCGGGGGGAGTGAGCAGTTCTTC. Residues: CASSHEGTSGGSEQFF.